A selection of T cell receptor beta chains follows, all from one sample in a study of identical twins' blood T cells. TCRdb itself ran the 5' RACE reads through MiXCR, one entry per CDR3 protein. The repertoire has 350,000 to 400,000 distinct CDR3 sequences, about 28% of them found once; the top ten carry roughly 6.1%. Sequences were obtained from PBMCs. Source of these receptors: a woman between 18 and 50 years old in good health. CDR3s include the opening cysteine and the closing phenylalanine or tryptophan. Each record gives: J gene, V gene, clone size, D gene, CDR3 protein, CDR3 DNA. A D gene is named only where the DNA matches it firmly. Only some rows state a clone size, as once, few, many or a class for expanded clones.

J gene: TRBJ1-1; V gene: TRBV11-2; clone size: .; D gene: .; CDR3 protein: CACRQAGTITEAFF; CDR3 DNA: TGTGCCTGCAGACAGGCAGGGACGATCACTGAAGCTTTCTTT
J gene: TRBJ1-3; V gene: TRBV7-9; clone size: .; D gene: .; CDR3 protein: CASSPRGTAYSGNTIYF; CDR3 DNA: TGTGCCAGCAGTCCTAGGGGGACCGCCTACTCTGGAAACACCATATATTTT
J gene: TRBJ2-3; V gene: TRBV14; clone size: .; D gene: .; CDR3 protein: CASSQGLARSTDTQYF; CDR3 DNA: TGTGCCAGCAGCCAAGGGCTAGCCCGTAGCACAGATACGCAGTATTTT
J gene: TRBJ1-3; V gene: TRBV20-1; clone size: few; D gene: TRBD1; CDR3 protein: CSAEDRAGNTIYF; CDR3 DNA: TGCAGTGCTGAGGACAGGGCTGGAAACACCATATATTTT
J gene: TRBJ1-1; V gene: TRBV28; clone size: .; D gene: .; CDR3 protein: CASSLFGVQQLSEAFF; CDR3 DNA: TGTGCCAGCAGTTTATTTGGCGTTCAGCAGTTGTCCGAAGCTTTCTTT
J gene: TRBJ2-1; V gene: TRBV5-1; clone size: .; D gene: .; CDR3 protein: CASSFEGYNEQFF; CDR3 DNA: TGCGCCAGCAGCTTTGAGGGCTACAATGAGCAGTTCTTC
J gene: TRBJ1-2; V gene: TRBV12-5; clone size: .; D gene: .; CDR3 protein: CASWLHSERGYTF; CDR3 DNA: TGTGCTAGCTGGCTGCACAGCGAGAGAGGCTACACCTTC
J gene: TRBJ1-1; V gene: TRBV5-1; clone size: once; D gene: .; CDR3 protein: CASSDSPNEAFF; CDR3 DNA: TGCGCCAGCTCCGACAGCCCCAATGAAGCTTTCTTT
J gene: TRBJ2-2; V gene: TRBV27; clone size: few; D gene: .; CDR3 protein: CASSLSEVGELFF; CDR3 DNA: TGTGCCAGCAGTTTATCGGAGGTTGGGGAGCTGTTTTTT
J gene: TRBJ2-1; V gene: TRBV19; clone size: .; D gene: .; CDR3 protein: CASSIGSPSYNEQFF; CDR3 DNA: TGTGCCAGTAGTATAGGTAGTCCCTCCTACAATGAGCAGTTCTTC
J gene: TRBJ1-1; V gene: TRBV10-3; clone size: many; D gene: .; CDR3 protein: CAIRALLDTEAFF; CDR3 DNA: TGTGCCATCAGGGCCCTTTTGGACACTGAAGCTTTCTTT
J gene: TRBJ2-7; V gene: TRBV27; clone size: .; D gene: .; CDR3 protein: CAPDYEQYF; CDR3 DNA: TGTGCCCCCGATTACGAGCAGTACTTC
J gene: TRBJ2-1; V gene: TRBV3-1; clone size: .; D gene: .; CDR3 protein: CASSQKISNEQFF; CDR3 DNA: TGTGCCAGCAGCCAAAAAATTTCAAATGAGCAGTTCTTC
J gene: TRBJ1-1; V gene: TRBV12-3/TRBV12-4; clone size: few; D gene: .; CDR3 protein: CASSLGQNEAFF; CDR3 DNA: TGTGCCAGCAGTTTAGGGCAGAATGAAGCTTTCTTT
J gene: TRBJ2-5; V gene: TRBV7-8; clone size: .; D gene: .; CDR3 protein: CASSEDYPVWKTQYF; CDR3 DNA: TGTGCCAGCAGCGAGGACTATCCCGTATGGAAGACCCAGTACTTC
J gene: TRBJ1-6; V gene: TRBV2; clone size: few; D gene: TRBD1; CDR3 protein: CASSAGTAINSPLHF; CDR3 DNA: TGTGCCAGCAGTGCCGGGACAGCTATTAATTCACCCCTCCACTTT
J gene: TRBJ2-5; V gene: TRBV7-2; clone size: few; D gene: .; CDR3 protein: CASSLGPAFRSQYF; CDR3 DNA: TGTGCCAGCAGCTTGGGACCCGCTTTTAGGTCCCAGTACTTC
J gene: TRBJ1-2; V gene: TRBV29-1; clone size: few; D gene: .; CDR3 protein: CSDLERAFLPYTF; CDR3 DNA: TGCAGCGACCTGGAGAGGGCTTTTTTGCCCTACACCTTC
J gene: TRBJ2-1; V gene: TRBV9; clone size: .; D gene: TRBD2; CDR3 protein: CASSALASGRNEQFF; CDR3 DNA: TGTGCCAGCAGCGCTTTAGCTAGCGGGAGAAATGAGCAGTTCTTC
J gene: TRBJ1-2; V gene: TRBV20-1; clone size: .; D gene: TRBD1; CDR3 protein: CSARLTGMESYGYTF; CDR3 DNA: TGCAGTGCTAGACTGACAGGGATGGAATCATATGGCTACACCTTC
J gene: TRBJ2-1; V gene: TRBV6-2/TRBV6-3; clone size: many; D gene: .; CDR3 protein: CASSLSFTGNEQFF; CDR3 DNA: TGTGCCAGCAGTTTAAGCTTCACTGGCAATGAGCAGTTCTTC
J gene: TRBJ2-5; V gene: TRBV6-5; clone size: few; D gene: TRBD2; CDR3 protein: CASSYSVAGGEETQYF; CDR3 DNA: TGTGCCAGCAGTTACTCAGTAGCGGGGGGCGAAGAGACCCAGTACTTC
J gene: TRBJ1-1; V gene: TRBV20-1; clone size: many; D gene: TRBD1; CDR3 protein: CSARETGMNTEAFF; CDR3 DNA: TGCAGTGCTAGAGAGACAGGGATGAACACTGAAGCTTTCTTT
J gene: TRBJ1-2; V gene: TRBV12-3/TRBV12-4; clone size: .; D gene: TRBD1; CDR3 protein: CASSLDGTVNYGYTF; CDR3 DNA: TGTGCCAGCAGTTTAGATGGGACAGTAAACTATGGCTACACCTTC
J gene: TRBJ2-1; V gene: TRBV27; clone size: .; D gene: TRBD2; CDR3 protein: CASTLTSGAINEQFF; CDR3 DNA: TGTGCCAGCACCTTGACTAGCGGGGCTATAAATGAGCAGTTCTTC
J gene: TRBJ2-5; V gene: TRBV13; clone size: .; D gene: TRBD1; CDR3 protein: CASSPEGQKETQYF; CDR3 DNA: TGTGCCAGCAGCCCAGAGGGACAGAAAGAGACCCAGTACTTC
J gene: TRBJ2-7; V gene: TRBV6-5; clone size: few; D gene: .; CDR3 protein: CASTADTSYEQYF; CDR3 DNA: TGTGCCAGCACTGCGGACACCTCCTACGAGCAGTACTTC
J gene: TRBJ2-3; V gene: TRBV12-5; clone size: few; D gene: .; CDR3 protein: CASGLGSGTDTQYF; CDR3 DNA: TGTGCTAGTGGTTTAGGGTCGGGCACAGATACGCAGTATTTT
J gene: TRBJ1-1; V gene: TRBV5-1; clone size: .; D gene: .; CDR3 protein: CASSLFPGAMNTEAFF; CDR3 DNA: TGCGCCAGCAGCTTGTTTCCCGGGGCTATGAACACTGAAGCTTTCTTT
J gene: TRBJ1-4; V gene: TRBV12-5; clone size: few; D gene: .; CDR3 protein: CARDLGKQIQACYEKLFF; CDR3 DNA: TGTGCTAGGGACTTAGGGAAACAGATCCAGGCGTGTTACGAAAAACTGTTTTTT
J gene: TRBJ1-2; V gene: TRBV5-1; clone size: few; D gene: TRBD1; CDR3 protein: CASSITGDYGYTF; CDR3 DNA: TGCGCCAGCAGCATCACAGGGGACTATGGCTACACCTTC
J gene: TRBJ2-7; V gene: TRBV6-2/TRBV6-3; clone size: once; D gene: TRBD1; CDR3 protein: CASRNRGVEQYF; CDR3 DNA: TGTGCCAGCAGAAACAGGGGAGTCGAGCAGTACTTC
J gene: TRBJ1-2; V gene: TRBV7-9; clone size: many; D gene: .; CDR3 protein: CASSPPGEWNYGYTF; CDR3 DNA: TGTGCCAGCAGCCCTCCAGGGGAATGGAACTATGGCTACACCTTC
J gene: TRBJ2-1; V gene: TRBV28; clone size: .; D gene: .; CDR3 protein: CASSLIQVYNEQFF; CDR3 DNA: TGTGCCAGCAGTTTAATACAGGTGTACAATGAGCAGTTCTTC
J gene: TRBJ2-3; V gene: TRBV2; clone size: .; D gene: .; CDR3 protein: CASTLELDTDTQYF; CDR3 DNA: TGTGCCAGCACCCTAGAGCTCGACACAGATACGCAGTATTTT
J gene: TRBJ2-5; V gene: TRBV29-1; clone size: few; D gene: .; CDR3 protein: CSVVRGYQETQYF; CDR3 DNA: TGCAGCGTCGTTCGCGGGTACCAAGAGACCCAGTACTTC
J gene: TRBJ2-2; V gene: TRBV20-1; clone size: few; D gene: TRBD2; CDR3 protein: CSARDPASGGVGELFF; CDR3 DNA: TGCAGTGCTAGAGATCCGGCTAGCGGGGGGGTCGGGGAGCTGTTTTTT
J gene: TRBJ1-6; V gene: TRBV5-1; clone size: .; D gene: .; CDR3 protein: CASSNQGGNSPLHF; CDR3 DNA: TGCGCCAGCAGCAATCAAGGTGGAAATTCACCCCTCCACTTT
J gene: TRBJ2-7; V gene: TRBV5-1; clone size: .; D gene: .; CDR3 protein: CASRTSYEQYF; CDR3 DNA: TGCGCCAGCCGCACCTCCTACGAGCAGTACTTC
J gene: TRBJ1-2; V gene: TRBV18; clone size: once; D gene: .; CDR3 protein: CASSGPSGYTF; CDR3 DNA: TGTGCCAGCTCCGGCCCCTCTGGCTACACCTTC
J gene: TRBJ2-2; V gene: TRBV5-1; clone size: .; D gene: TRBD1; CDR3 protein: CASSRTGARTGELFF; CDR3 DNA: TGCGCCAGCAGCAGGACAGGGGCAAGGACCGGGGAGCTGTTTTTT
J gene: TRBJ2-7; V gene: TRBV7-9; clone size: .; D gene: .; CDR3 protein: CASSLLGVYEQYF; CDR3 DNA: TGTGCCAGCAGCTTGCTTGGAGTGTACGAGCAGTACTTC